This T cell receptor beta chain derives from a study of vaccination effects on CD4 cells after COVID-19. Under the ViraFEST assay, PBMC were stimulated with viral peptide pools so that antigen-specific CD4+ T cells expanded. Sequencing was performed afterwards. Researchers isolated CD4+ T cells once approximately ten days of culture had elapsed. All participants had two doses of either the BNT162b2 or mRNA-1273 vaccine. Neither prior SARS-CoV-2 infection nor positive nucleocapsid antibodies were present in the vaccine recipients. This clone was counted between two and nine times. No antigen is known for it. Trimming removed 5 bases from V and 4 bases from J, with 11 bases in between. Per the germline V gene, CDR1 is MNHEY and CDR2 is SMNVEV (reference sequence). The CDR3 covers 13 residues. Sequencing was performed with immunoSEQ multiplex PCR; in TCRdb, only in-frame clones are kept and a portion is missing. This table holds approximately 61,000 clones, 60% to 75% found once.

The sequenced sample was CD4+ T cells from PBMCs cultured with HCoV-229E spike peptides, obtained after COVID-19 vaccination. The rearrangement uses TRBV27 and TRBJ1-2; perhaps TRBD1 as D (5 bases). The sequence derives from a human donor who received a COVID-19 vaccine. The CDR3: CASSHSGTYGYTF. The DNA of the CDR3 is TGTGCCAGCAGTCATAGTGGGACCTATGGCTACACCTTC.